This TCR beta chain comes out of a study of shared clonotypes between healthy human individuals. Findings of the study overall: Clonotype sharing across several donors was observed for around 5% of naive CD4 clonotypes.

Notes on this clone: Its antigen is unknown.

Repertoires were generated with immunoSEQ multiplex PCR, while TCRdb's copy carries only in-frame clones and drops some. Of 2 million to 3 million clones in the sample, 90% to 95% are singletons; the top ten hold more than 0.35%. Sequencing input: naive CD4+ T cells from PBMCs. Sample subset: CD45RA+ positively selected. The sequence was obtained from a man aged 18-30 years in good health. Some clones in this sample may be carry-over from other donors' samples.

CDR3 region: CASSKAMELGNTEAFF. The CDR3 bases are TGTGCCAGCAGCAAAGCTATGGAGCTGGGGAACACTGAAGCTTTCTTT. This sequence joins TRBV21-1 and TRBJ1-1. TRBV21-1 is deemed a pseudogene. This CDR3 comprises 16 residues.